The clone carrying this T cell receptor (beta chain) has just one count. No antigen is known for it. The same CDR3 can be traced to other DNA sequences in this sample. This sample was included in a study of cytomegalovirus exposure and HLA in healthy donors. The study's findings and limits: Around 160 TCR beta chains were listed as cytomegalovirus-associated. In vitro assays verified that three CMV-associated chains recognized CMV antigens specifically.

From the approximately 120-subject validation cohort, which was separate from the roughly 620-subject first cohort, the donors were drawn. The data were produced by immunoSEQ multiplex PCR, yet TCRdb's version contains in-frame clones alone and is incomplete. The top ten hold approximately 3% of the sample, which has hundreds of thousands of clones, about 92% seen once. The sequence was obtained from a woman under 40 in good health and CMV-seronegative. The sample was PBMCs.

This chain's CDR3 is CSAGDNEQFF. The CDR3 region has the DNA TGCAGCGCTGGCGACAATGAGCAGTTCTTC. This chain links TRBV29-1 with TRBJ2-1; D uncertain. Germline CDR1 is SQVTM and CDR2 is ANQGSEA. The CDR3 sequence is 10 residues long. Trimming cost V 7 bases and J 5 bases, with 6 bases left between them.